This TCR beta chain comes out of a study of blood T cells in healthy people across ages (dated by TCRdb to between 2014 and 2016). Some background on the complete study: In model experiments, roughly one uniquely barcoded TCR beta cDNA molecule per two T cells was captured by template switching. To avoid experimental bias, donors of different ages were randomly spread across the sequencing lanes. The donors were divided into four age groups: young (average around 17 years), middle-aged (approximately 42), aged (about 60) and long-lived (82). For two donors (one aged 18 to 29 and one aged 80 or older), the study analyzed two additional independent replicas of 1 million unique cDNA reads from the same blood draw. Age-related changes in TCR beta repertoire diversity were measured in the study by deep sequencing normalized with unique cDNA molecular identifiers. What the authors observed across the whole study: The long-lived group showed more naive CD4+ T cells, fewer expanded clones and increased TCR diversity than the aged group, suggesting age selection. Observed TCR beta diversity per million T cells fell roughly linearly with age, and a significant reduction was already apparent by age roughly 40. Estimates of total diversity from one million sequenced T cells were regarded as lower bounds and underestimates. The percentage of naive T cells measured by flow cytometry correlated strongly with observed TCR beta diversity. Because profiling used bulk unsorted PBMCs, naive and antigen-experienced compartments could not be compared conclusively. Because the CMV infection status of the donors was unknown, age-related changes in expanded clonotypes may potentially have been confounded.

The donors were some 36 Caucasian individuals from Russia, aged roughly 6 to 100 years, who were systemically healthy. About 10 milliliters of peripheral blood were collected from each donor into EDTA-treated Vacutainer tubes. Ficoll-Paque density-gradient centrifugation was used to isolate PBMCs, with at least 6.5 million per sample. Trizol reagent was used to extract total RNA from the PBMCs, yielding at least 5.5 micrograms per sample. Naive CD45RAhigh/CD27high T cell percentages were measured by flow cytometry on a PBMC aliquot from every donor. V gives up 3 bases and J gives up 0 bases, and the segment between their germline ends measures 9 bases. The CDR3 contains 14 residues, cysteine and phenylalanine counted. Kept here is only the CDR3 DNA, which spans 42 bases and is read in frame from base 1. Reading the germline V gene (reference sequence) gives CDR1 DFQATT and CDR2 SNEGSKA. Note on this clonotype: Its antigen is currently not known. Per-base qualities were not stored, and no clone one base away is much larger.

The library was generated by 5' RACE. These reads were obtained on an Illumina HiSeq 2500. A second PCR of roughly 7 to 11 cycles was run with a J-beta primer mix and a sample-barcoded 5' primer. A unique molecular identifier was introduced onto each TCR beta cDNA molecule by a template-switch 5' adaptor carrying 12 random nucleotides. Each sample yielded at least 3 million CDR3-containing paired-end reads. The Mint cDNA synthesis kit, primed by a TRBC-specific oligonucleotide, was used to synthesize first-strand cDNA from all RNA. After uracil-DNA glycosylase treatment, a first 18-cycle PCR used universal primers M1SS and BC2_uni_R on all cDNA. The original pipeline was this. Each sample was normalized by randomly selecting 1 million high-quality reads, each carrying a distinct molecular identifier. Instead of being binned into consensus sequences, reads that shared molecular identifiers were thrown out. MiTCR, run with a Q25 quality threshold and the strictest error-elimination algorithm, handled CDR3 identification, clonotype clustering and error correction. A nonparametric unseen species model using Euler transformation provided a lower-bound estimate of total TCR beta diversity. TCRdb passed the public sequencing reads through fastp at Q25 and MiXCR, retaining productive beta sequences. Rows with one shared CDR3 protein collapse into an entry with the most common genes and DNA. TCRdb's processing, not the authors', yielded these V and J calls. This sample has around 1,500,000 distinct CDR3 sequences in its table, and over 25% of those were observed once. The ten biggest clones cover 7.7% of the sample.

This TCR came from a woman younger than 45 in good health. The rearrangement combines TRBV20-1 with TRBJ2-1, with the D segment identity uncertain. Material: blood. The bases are TGCAGTGCTAGGGGCCTACCCTCCTACAATGAGCAGTTCTTC. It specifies CSARGLPSYNEQFF.